This T cell receptor (beta chain) was sequenced for a study of T cells in Graves' hyperthyroidism and ophthalmopathy. Study findings and constraints: In validation, the model predicted ophthalmopathy. These predictions came a median approximately 5.9 months before onset. Appearing also in blood were most of the thyroid clonotypes expanded above 0.001.

The sample holds a few counts of this clonotype. Its target is not known. Authors of the study amplified TCR beta CDR3 regions from RNA transcripts. An initial round of RT-PCR targeting the TCR CDR3 relied on the HTBI primer set. MiXCR was run by TCRdb on the multiplex PCR reads, yielding one entry per CDR3 protein. This table has approximately 330,000 distinct CDR3 sequences, 18% appearing once. The V end was cut by 7 bases, the J end by 0 bases, with 15 bases between. The CDR3 runs to 15 residues. In germline, CDR1 is LNHDA, CDR2 SQIVND (reference sequence). Cells are PBMCs isolated from about 10 ml of fresh blood.

This sequence joins TRBV19 and TRBJ1-1; possible D gene TRBD1, 6 bases. The TCR originated in a woman aged 50 to 60 with Graves' hyperthyroidism. The sample comprised blood. The CDR3 loop is CASKRTGAMNTEAFF. CDR3 DNA: TGTGCCAGTAAAAGAACGGGGGCCATGAACACTGAAGCTTTCTTT.